This section outlines one T cell receptor (beta chain) sequence together with its context. Germline V lookup: CDR1 MNHEY, CDR2 SMNVEV (reference sequence). V lost 5 bases, J lost 5 bases, and 10 bases stayed unmatched. This CDR3 region has 16 residues. This sample is drawn from a study of blood T cell repertoires in COVID-19. Background on the study: T cells, B-cell-depleted T cells, or PBMCs supplied cDNA or gDNA.

Residents of 24 US areas, aged roughly 18 to 89 years, made up the participants. Cohort 3 recovered donors had two negative PCRs, clearance, or symptom resolution. Generated by immunoSEQ multiplex PCR, the TCRdb table keeps only in-frame clones and is missing some. The sample contains 370,000 or so clones, 70% to 90% of which appear only once. The rearrangement joins TRBV27 to TRBJ2-3; 10 bases fit TRBD2. Sequenced sample: PBMCs or T cells enriched from blood (not recorded which). The TCR sequence derives from a man aged 30 to 39 who had recovered from COVID-19. The CDR3 nucleotides are TGTGCCAGCAGTACGAAAAGCGGGGGGGCTGGAGATACGCAGTATTTT. It codes for CASSTKSGGAGDTQYF.